Listed below are T cell receptor beta chains from one sample, sequenced in a study of blood T cell repertoires in COVID-19. Profiled with immunoSEQ multiplex PCR; TCRdb holds only in-frame clones, not every one. Of under 450,000 clones listed, over 75% are singletons. Sequencing input: PBMCs or T cells enriched from blood (not recorded which). These receptors all stem from a woman in her twenties or thirties who had recovered from COVID-19. CDR3s include the opening cysteine and the closing phenylalanine or tryptophan. The order of the fields is V gene, D gene, clone size, J gene, CDR3 DNA, CDR3 protein. A D gene is named only where the DNA matches it firmly. Clone size, where shown, is once, few, many, or a class for clones that have expanded.

v_call: TRBV28; d_call: -; clone_size: -; j_call: TRBJ1-4; cdr3_nt: TGTGCCAGCAGTTTATCCCCCGGGAATGAAAAACTGTTTTTT; cdr3_aa: CASSLSPGNEKLFF
v_call: TRBV4-1; d_call: -; clone_size: -; j_call: TRBJ1-2; cdr3_nt: TGCGCCAGCAGCCAAGGGGGCCTGAGGAATGGCTACACCTTC; cdr3_aa: CASSQGGLRNGYTF
v_call: TRBV19; d_call: -; clone_size: -; j_call: TRBJ1-2; cdr3_nt: TGTGCCAGTAGTATTGGGGCACGCAGTAACTATGGCTACACCTTC; cdr3_aa: CASSIGARSNYGYTF
v_call: TRBV15; d_call: TRBD1; clone_size: once; j_call: TRBJ1-4; cdr3_nt: TGTGCCACCAGCAGAAGGACAGGGAATGAAAAACTGTTTTTT; cdr3_aa: CATSRRTGNEKLFF
v_call: TRBV5-8; d_call: -; clone_size: -; j_call: TRBJ2-1; cdr3_nt: TGTGCCAGCAGCTCGGATGAGCAGTTCTTC; cdr3_aa: CASSSDEQFF
v_call: TRBV11-2; d_call: TRBD2; clone_size: -; j_call: TRBJ2-3; cdr3_nt: TGTGCCAGCAGCGTCGGGACTAGCGGGAGGGATACGCAGTATTTT; cdr3_aa: CASSVGTSGRDTQYF
v_call: TRBV5-4; d_call: TRBD1; clone_size: once; j_call: TRBJ2-7; cdr3_nt: TGTGCCAGCAGCTTCTCCGACAGGGACGAGCAGTACTTC; cdr3_aa: CASSFSDRDEQYF
v_call: TRBV2; d_call: -; clone_size: -; j_call: TRBJ1-2; cdr3_nt: TGTGCCAGCAGTGTTGAGGGTAGTATCTATGGCTACACCTTC; cdr3_aa: CASSVEGSIYGYTF
v_call: TRBV5-4; d_call: -; clone_size: -; j_call: TRBJ2-3; cdr3_nt: TGTGCCAGCAGCTTGGGGCAGGGATACACAGATACGCAGTATTTT; cdr3_aa: CASSLGQGYTDTQYF
v_call: TRBV6-5; d_call: TRBD2; clone_size: -; j_call: TRBJ2-7; cdr3_nt: TGTGCCGGTAAAGCGGGGGGCTACGAGCAGTACTTC; cdr3_aa: CAGKAGGYEQYF
v_call: TRBV6-1; d_call: -; clone_size: -; j_call: TRBJ1-1; cdr3_nt: TGTGCCAGCAGTGAAATGACACCGAACACTGAAGCTTTCTTT; cdr3_aa: CASSEMTPNTEAFF
v_call: TRBV11-2; d_call: -; clone_size: -; j_call: TRBJ2-6; cdr3_nt: TGTGCCAGCAGCACCGACAGGTCTGGGGCCAACGTCCTGACTTTC; cdr3_aa: CASSTDRSGANVLTF
v_call: TRBV5-1; d_call: TRBD2; clone_size: few; j_call: TRBJ2-1; cdr3_nt: TGCGCCAGCAGCCCACGGGGGGGCGGGGGTGCTAATGAGCAGTTCTTC; cdr3_aa: CASSPRGGGGANEQFF
v_call: TRBV18; d_call: -; clone_size: -; j_call: TRBJ1-3; cdr3_nt: TGTGCCAGCTCACCAATCGAAAGCAGGTCTGGAAACACCATATATTTT; cdr3_aa: CASSPIESRSGNTIYF
v_call: TRBV5-1; d_call: TRBD2; clone_size: -; j_call: TRBJ2-2; cdr3_nt: TGCGCCAGCAGCCCTTGGCCAGCGGGAAGGCTGAACGAGCTGTTTTTT; cdr3_aa: CASSPWPAGRLNELFF
v_call: TRBV5-1; d_call: -; clone_size: once; j_call: TRBJ2-5; cdr3_nt: TGCGCCAGCAGCTTGGTAACGGGTGGCCAAGAGACCCAGTACTTC; cdr3_aa: CASSLVTGGQETQYF
v_call: TRBV2; d_call: -; clone_size: few; j_call: TRBJ1-3; cdr3_nt: TGTGCCAGGACGACAGGCGACTCTGGAAACACCATATATTTT; cdr3_aa: CARTTGDSGNTIYF
v_call: TRBV5-1; d_call: -; clone_size: -; j_call: TRBJ2-5; cdr3_nt: TGCGCCAGCAGCTTCCAGGAACAAGAGACCCAGTACTTC; cdr3_aa: CASSFQEQETQYF
v_call: TRBV6-5; d_call: -; clone_size: -; j_call: TRBJ2-2; cdr3_nt: TGTGCCAGCAGTCGTGTACAGGGAATCGGGGAGCTGTTTTTT; cdr3_aa: CASSRVQGIGELFF
v_call: TRBV5-1; d_call: TRBD2; clone_size: -; j_call: TRBJ2-1; cdr3_nt: TGCGCCAGCAGCTGGACTAGCGGGAGTGCGGGTGAGCAGTTCTTC; cdr3_aa: CASSWTSGSAGEQFF
v_call: TRBV3-1/TRBV3-2; d_call: TRBD1; clone_size: once; j_call: TRBJ1-4; cdr3_nt: TGTGCCAGCAGCCATTGGGACAGTAGAGGTTTGGTTGAAAAACTGTTTTTT; cdr3_aa: CASSHWDSRGLVEKLFF
v_call: TRBV10-3; d_call: -; clone_size: -; j_call: TRBJ1-6; cdr3_nt: TGTGCCATCAGTGAAACTGTAACAGAATCTAATTCACCCCTCCACTTT; cdr3_aa: CAISETVTESNSPLHF
v_call: TRBV20-1; d_call: -; clone_size: -; j_call: TRBJ1-1; cdr3_nt: TGCAGTGCTACAGTGAACACTGAAGCTTTCTTT; cdr3_aa: CSATVNTEAFF
v_call: TRBV4-1; d_call: -; clone_size: -; j_call: TRBJ2-7; cdr3_nt: TGCGCCAGCAGCCAAGTAGAGACTATGTCCTACGAGCAGTACTTC; cdr3_aa: CASSQVETMSYEQYF
v_call: TRBV2; d_call: -; clone_size: -; j_call: TRBJ2-3; cdr3_nt: TGTGCCAGCATACGGGGAGAAGCAGATACGCAGTATTTT; cdr3_aa: CASIRGEADTQYF
v_call: TRBV7-7; d_call: TRBD2; clone_size: once; j_call: TRBJ2-1; cdr3_nt: TGTGCTAGCAGCCCAAGTGTAGCGGGGGGGGATGAGCAGTTCTTC; cdr3_aa: CASSPSVAGGDEQFF
v_call: TRBV5-4; d_call: TRBD2; clone_size: -; j_call: TRBJ2-1; cdr3_nt: TGTGCCAGCAGCTTAATGTCCCTAGCGGGAGGGCCAGATAATGAGCAGTTCTTC; cdr3_aa: CASSLMSLAGGPDNEQFF
v_call: TRBV27; d_call: -; clone_size: -; j_call: TRBJ1-2; cdr3_nt: TGTGCCAGCAGTTTAAGAGCTAACTATGGCTACACCTTC; cdr3_aa: CASSLRANYGYTF
v_call: TRBV28; d_call: -; clone_size: -; j_call: TRBJ1-4; cdr3_nt: TGTGCCAGCAGTTTTATACCGGGGGAAAAACTGTTTTTT; cdr3_aa: CASSFIPGEKLFF
v_call: TRBV27; d_call: TRBD1; clone_size: -; j_call: TRBJ1-6; cdr3_nt: TGTGCCAGCAGTCCACACCCCCTGATACAGGGGGTGGGTTCACCCCTCCACTTT; cdr3_aa: CASSPHPLIQGVGSPLHF
v_call: TRBV27; d_call: -; clone_size: -; j_call: TRBJ1-3; cdr3_nt: TGTGCCAGCAGTCCATATAACAGGGTAGGAAACACCATATATTTT; cdr3_aa: CASSPYNRVGNTIYF
v_call: TRBV19; d_call: -; clone_size: -; j_call: TRBJ1-2; cdr3_nt: TGTGCCAGTACTACAGGGTCCGCCGGTAACTATGGCTACACCTTC; cdr3_aa: CASTTGSAGNYGYTF
v_call: TRBV6-5; d_call: TRBD1; clone_size: few; j_call: TRBJ2-1; cdr3_nt: TGTGCCAGCAGGACGAGGACAGGGGCCTACAATGAGCAGTTCTTC; cdr3_aa: CASRTRTGAYNEQFF
v_call: TRBV29-1; d_call: -; clone_size: many; j_call: TRBJ1-1; cdr3_nt: TGCAGCGTTGAAGGACACATCGGTCCGCTGAACACTGAAGCTTTCTTT; cdr3_aa: CSVEGHIGPLNTEAFF
v_call: TRBV16; d_call: -; clone_size: -; j_call: TRBJ1-6; cdr3_nt: TGTGCCAGCAGCCAAGGTCTAGGGGCGCGAATTTCACCCCTCCACTTT; cdr3_aa: CASSQGLGARISPLHF
v_call: TRBV21-1; d_call: -; clone_size: -; j_call: TRBJ2-5; cdr3_nt: TGTGCCAGCAGACCCCCAGCGGGAGGGCCTCCACATTACCAAGAGACCCAGTACTTC; cdr3_aa: CASRPPAGGPPHYQETQYF
v_call: TRBV5-1; d_call: -; clone_size: -; j_call: TRBJ1-5; cdr3_nt: TGCGCCAGCAGCTCCGGAGATAGCAATCAGCCCCAGCATTTT; cdr3_aa: CASSSGDSNQPQHF
v_call: TRBV4-2; d_call: TRBD1; clone_size: -; j_call: TRBJ1-2; cdr3_nt: TGTGCCAGCAGCCAGACCGGGACAGGGGGCTTCCCCTACTATGGCTACACCTTC; cdr3_aa: CASSQTGTGGFPYYGYTF
v_call: TRBV7-9; d_call: TRBD1; clone_size: -; j_call: TRBJ1-1; cdr3_nt: TGTGCCAGCAGCGCGCTACAGGGGGCAGCAACTGAAGCTTTCTTT; cdr3_aa: CASSALQGAATEAFF
v_call: TRBV9; d_call: -; clone_size: -; j_call: TRBJ1-6; cdr3_nt: TGTGCCAGCAGCGTAGGAGGGAAGAATTCACCCCTCCACTTT; cdr3_aa: CASSVGGKNSPLHF
v_call: TRBV5-1; d_call: -; clone_size: -; j_call: TRBJ1-2; cdr3_nt: TGCGCCAGCAGCTTGGACCAGGCTGCTAACTATGGCTACACCTTC; cdr3_aa: CASSLDQAANYGYTF
v_call: TRBV19; d_call: -; clone_size: -; j_call: TRBJ2-7; cdr3_nt: TGTGCCAGTAGTGAAGGGGCCTACGAGCAGTACTTC; cdr3_aa: CASSEGAYEQYF
v_call: TRBV19; d_call: -; clone_size: -; j_call: TRBJ2-2; cdr3_nt: TGTGCCAGTAGTATAGATTTTACTAGCACGAACCCCGGGGAGCTGTTTTTT; cdr3_aa: CASSIDFTSTNPGELFF
v_call: TRBV9; d_call: TRBD1; clone_size: -; j_call: TRBJ2-7; cdr3_nt: TGTGCCAGCAGCGTAGGAACAGGGACAGGGTCCGGGGGGGAGCAGTACTTC; cdr3_aa: CASSVGTGTGSGGEQYF
v_call: TRBV27; d_call: TRBD2; clone_size: -; j_call: TRBJ2-7; cdr3_nt: TGTGCCAGCAGTTTTGTGGGCGGGAGTTATATATACGAGCAGTACTTC; cdr3_aa: CASSFVGGSYIYEQYF
v_call: TRBV29-1; d_call: -; clone_size: -; j_call: TRBJ1-1; cdr3_nt: TGCAGCGTCTCCAGGACAGTTGAAGCTTTCTTT; cdr3_aa: CSVSRTVEAFF
v_call: TRBV14; d_call: TRBD1; clone_size: -; j_call: TRBJ1-6; cdr3_nt: TGTGCCAGCAGCCCCGGGACAGCGAATTCACCCCTCCACTTT; cdr3_aa: CASSPGTANSPLHF
v_call: TRBV6-5; d_call: TRBD1; clone_size: -; j_call: TRBJ2-3; cdr3_nt: TGTGCCAGCAGTTACTCGACAGGGTCCGATACGCAGTATTTT; cdr3_aa: CASSYSTGSDTQYF
v_call: TRBV2; d_call: -; clone_size: -; j_call: TRBJ1-5; cdr3_nt: TGTGCCAGCAGGGGGCAGACCAATCAGCCCCAGCATTTT; cdr3_aa: CASRGQTNQPQHF
v_call: TRBV6-1; d_call: -; clone_size: once; j_call: TRBJ2-5; cdr3_nt: TGTGCCAGCAGTGAGGCAACCGAAGAGACCCAGTACTTC; cdr3_aa: CASSEATEETQYF
v_call: TRBV28; d_call: -; clone_size: -; j_call: TRBJ2-7; cdr3_nt: TGTGCCAGCAGTTTTCTACAGTTTTCCTACGAGCAGTACTTC; cdr3_aa: CASSFLQFSYEQYF
v_call: TRBV11-2; d_call: -; clone_size: once; j_call: TRBJ1-2; cdr3_nt: TGTGCCAGCAGCTTAACTAACAGGGTCTATGGCTACACCTTC; cdr3_aa: CASSLTNRVYGYTF
v_call: TRBV2; d_call: TRBD2; clone_size: once; j_call: TRBJ2-5; cdr3_nt: TGTGCCAGCTGCGGGGGGGAGACCCAGTACTTC; cdr3_aa: CASCGGETQYF
v_call: TRBV30; d_call: TRBD1; clone_size: -; j_call: TRBJ1-1; cdr3_nt: TGTGCCTGGACGGGACAGCCAAACACTGAAGCTTTCTTT; cdr3_aa: CAWTGQPNTEAFF
v_call: TRBV7-3; d_call: -; clone_size: -; j_call: TRBJ1-5; cdr3_nt: TGTGCCAGCAGCTTAAAGCAGGGAGGGCTTAGAATTCAGCCCCAGCATTTT; cdr3_aa: CASSLKQGGLRIQPQHF
v_call: TRBV27; d_call: -; clone_size: few; j_call: TRBJ1-1; cdr3_nt: TGTGCCAGCAGTTCGCGGTTGAACACTGAAGCTTTCTTT; cdr3_aa: CASSSRLNTEAFF
v_call: TRBV19; d_call: -; clone_size: -; j_call: TRBJ1-6; cdr3_nt: TGTGCCAGTAGTAACCTGGAGGGCGCCTATAATTCACCCCTCCACTTT; cdr3_aa: CASSNLEGAYNSPLHF